The 32 T cell receptor beta chains below were found in one sample sequenced in a study of T cell changes during pregnancy in multiple sclerosis. Clones were sequenced by immunoSEQ multiplex PCR, and TCRdb holds only the in-frame ones, with some missing. Seen here are about 96,000 clones, around 92% observed once, and the top ten hold roughly 3%. The sequencing used peripheral blood, collected in the first trimester of pregnancy. Every receptor here comes from a female donor with multiple sclerosis, enrolled in a pregnancy study.

The chain employs TRBV2 and TRBJ1-2; TRBD1 might be the D (5 bases). V dropped 6 bases and J dropped 7 bases, with 6 bases sitting between them. Germline values: CDR1 SNHLY, CDR2 FYNNEI. The CDR3 consists of 10 residues. The DNA of the CDR3 is TGTGCCAGCAGGGGGGGTGGCTACACCTTC. Translating gives CASRGGGYTF.

The chain combines TRBV4-2 with TRBJ2-7; D gene uncertain. Trimming stripped 1 base from V and 2 bases from J, with 12 bases between. The germline gives CDR1 LGHNA, CDR2 YNFKEQ. CDR3 size: 15 residues. The DNA for the CDR3 is TGTGCCAGCAGCCAAGCACGAGCTGAGGCCTACGAGCAGTACTTC. Its protein product is CASSQARAEAYEQYF.

V usage is TRBV28 and J usage is TRBJ2-7; 8 nucleotides align to TRBD1. The CDR3 runs to 14 residues. Trimming removed 5 bases from V and 2 bases from J; junction bases left unmatched: 5. CDR1 is MDHEN and CDR2 is SYDVKM in the germline V gene. CDR3 in amino acids: CASSRTGQTYEQYF. The CDR3, as DNA: TGTGCCAGCAGTAGGACAGGGCAAACCTACGAGCAGTACTTC.

This clone was detected only once. This chain uses TRBV7-2 with TRBJ2-1, with 7 bases aligning to TRBD2. The germline gives CDR1 SGHTA, CDR2 FQGNSA. V gave up 5 bases and J gave up 8 bases; unmatched junction bases: 6. CDR3 length: 13 amino acids. CDR3 residues: CASSRLAFDEQFF. The CDR3 DNA sequence: TGTGCCAGCAGCAGACTAGCTTTCGATGAGCAGTTCTTC.

This chain joins TRBV28 and TRBJ2-3; 10 nucleotides align to TRBD2. V shed 1 base and J 2 bases; nucleotides not matched to a gene: 6. CDR1 and CDR2 (germline): MDHEN, SYDVKM. The CDR3 runs to 17 residues. CDR3: CASSLSLAGEVTDTQYF. The CDR3 DNA reads as TGTGCCAGCAGTTTATCGCTAGCGGGAGAGGTCACAGATACGCAGTATTTT. Looking up the rest from reference TRBV28 and TRBJ2-3 gives the full variable domain: DVKVTQSSRYLVKRTGEKVFLECVQDMDHENMFWYRQDPGLGLRLIYFSYDVKMKEKGDIPEGYSVSREKKERFSLILESASTNQTSMYLCASSLSLAGEVTDTQYFGPGTRLTVL.

A single count supports this clone. This chain joins TRBV28 and TRBJ2-3; a possible D gene is TRBD1 (5 bases). The germline V and J ends were trimmed by 5 bases and 6 bases, with 12 bases remaining between them. The CDR3 totals 13 residues. Germline loops: CDR1 MDHEN, CDR2 SYDVKM. The CDR3 reads CASSAPGYDTQYF. DNA of the CDR3: TGTGCCAGCAGTGCCCCAGGGTACGATACGCAGTATTTT. The whole variable domain, remainder taken from reference TRBV28 and TRBJ2-3, is DVKVTQSSRYLVKRTGEKVFLECVQDMDHENMFWYRQDPGLGLRLIYFSYDVKMKEKGDIPEGYSVSREKKERFSLILESASTNQTSMYLCASSAPGYDTQYFGPGTRLTVL.

CDR3 sequence: CASSQVPQGAGYTF. The CDR3 DNA follows: TGCGCCAGCAGCCAAGTCCCACAGGGGGCTGGCTACACCTTC. The genes are TRBV4-3 and TRBJ1-2; 9 bases align to TRBD1. In germline, CDR1 is LGHNA, CDR2 YSLEER. Germline trimming cut 1 base from V and 7 bases from J; bases unmatched to any gene: 4. This CDR3 is 14 amino acids long.

The genes are TRBV5-1 and TRBJ1-1; 7 bases map to TRBD1. Germline V CDR1 and CDR2: SGHRS, YFSETQ. V lost 2 bases, J lost 2 bases, and 9 bases stayed unmatched. The CDR3 runs to 16 residues. The CDR3 DNA reads TGCGCCAGCAGCTTCAGGGGGGCTGGGCCCAACACTGAAGCTTTCTTT. It codes for CASSFRGAGPNTEAFF.

The chain links TRBV5-1 to TRBJ2-1; 9 nucleotides agree with TRBD2. The CDR3 contains 17 residues. Germline assignment: CDR1 SGHRS and CDR2 YFSETQ. V gave up 0 bases and J gave up 6 bases; unmatched junction bases: 10. The CDR3 sequence is CASSLVLGGRALNEQFF. The CDR3, as DNA: TGCGCCAGCAGCTTGGTACTAGGCGGGAGGGCCCTCAATGAGCAGTTCTTC.

The rearrangement links TRBV19 to TRBJ1-4; perhaps TRBD1 as D (5 bases). CDR3 size: 14 residues. V was shortened by 3 bases and J by 8 bases, with 13 bases between the two germline ends. Germline V CDR1 and CDR2: LNHDA, SQIVND (reference sequence). The CDR3 protein is CASSIQGSGEKLFF. CDR3 in DNA: TGTGCCAGTAGTATCCAGGGCTCAGGGGAAAAACTGTTTTTT. The full variable domain, completed using reference TRBV19 and TRBJ1-4, is DGGITQSPKYLFRKEGQNVTLSCEQNLNHDAMYWYRQDPGQGLRLIYYSQIVNDFQKGDIAEGYSVSREKKESFPLTVTSAQKNPTAFYLCASSIQGSGEKLFFGSGTQLSVL.

The chain employs TRBV9 and TRBJ2-1, with D maybe TRBD1 (6 bases). V was clipped by 3 bases and J by 7 bases, with 8 bases between them. The germline gives CDR1 SGDLS, CDR2 YYNGEE. The CDR3 has 12 residues. The CDR3 DNA reads TGTGCCAGCAGCGCAACAGGGAATGAGCAGTTCTTC. It translates to CASSATGNEQFF.

The CDR3 region has the DNA TGTGCCAGCAGTTACCCGGGACAGGATGAAAAACTGTTTTTT. It encodes CASSYPGQDEKLFF. The rearrangement uses TRBV6-6 and TRBJ1-4, with TRBD1 matching 8 bases. The CDR3 covers 14 residues. Germline CDR1 is MNHNY and CDR2 is SVGAGI (reference sequence). After removal of 2 bases from V and 6 bases from J, the junction contained 2 bases not matched to a gene.

The chain joins TRBV6-5 to TRBJ2-3; 8 bases map to TRBD2. This CDR3 is 13 amino acids long. Per germline, CDR1 MNHEY and CDR2 SVGAGI. Trimming took 8 bases from V and 6 from J; bases not matched to a gene: 7. The CDR3 sequence is CASQAGEGDTQYF. The DNA for the CDR3 is TGTGCCAGCCAAGCGGGAGAGGGGGATACGCAGTATTTT.

The V and J genes are TRBV18 and TRBJ2-7, with 7 bases identical to TRBD2. Germline V lookup: CDR1 KGHSH, CDR2 LQKENI. J lost 2 bases, V lost 2 bases, and 6 bases had no gene match. This CDR3 region has 15 residues. This CDR3 is CASSPGAGVAYEQYF. As DNA, the CDR3 is TGTGCCAGCTCACCAGGGGCGGGGGTCGCCTACGAGCAGTACTTC.

The CDR3 sequence is CASSSRDRENEQFF. In nucleotides, the CDR3 is TGTGCCAGCAGTTCCAGGGACAGGGAAAATGAGCAGTTCTTC. The V and J genes are TRBV28 and TRBJ2-1; TRBD1 aligns across 9 bases. In germline, CDR1 is MDHEN, CDR2 SYDVKM. This CDR3 contains 14 residues. After removal of 4 bases from V and 7 bases from J, the junction contained 5 bases not matched to a gene.

V and J are TRBV19 and TRBJ2-1; D ambiguous. The CDR3 has 18 amino acids. V gave up 7 bases and J gave up 0 bases, with 22 bases separating them. Germline CDR1 is LNHDA and CDR2 is SQIVND (reference sequence). This CDR3 reads CASKYAQIGGSSYNEQFF. CDR3 coding DNA: TGTGCCAGTAAGTATGCTCAAATCGGCGGAAGCTCCTACAATGAGCAGTTCTTC.

This clone was seen once. The CDR3 coding sequence is TGTGCCAGCAGTTTCCGCGGGAGAAGGGGTGACCGAGGGGGCAATGAGCAGTTCTTC. Translation: CASSFRGRRGDRGGNEQFF. This chain uses TRBV27 with TRBJ2-1; possibly TRBD2 for D (7 bases). With 3 bases removed from V and 6 bases from J, the gap between germline ends came to 27 bases. The CDR3 has 19 amino acids. CDR1 and CDR2 from the germline V gene are MNHEY and SMNVEV (reference sequence).

The CDR3 region has the DNA TGTGCCAGCAGCCCCCAGGGCACTCAGAAGGGTGGCTACACCTTC. Residues: CASSPQGTQKGGYTF. The chain links TRBV7-8 to TRBJ1-2, with D possibly TRBD1 on 5 matching bases. The V end was cut by 5 bases, the J end by 7 bases, with 20 bases between. Germline-derived CDR1 and CDR2 are SGHVS and FQNEAQ. CDR3 length equals 15 residues.

The chain couples TRBV10-3 to TRBJ2-5; 7 positions agree with TRBD1. Unmatched junction bases numbered 15, after V lost 10 bases and J lost 1 base. The CDR3 contains 16 residues. Per the germline V gene, CDR1 is ENHRY and CDR2 is SYGVKD. CDR3 residues: CATQRQGRSSQETQYF. CDR3 in DNA: TGTGCCACCCAAAGACAGGGAAGGAGTAGCCAAGAGACCCAGTACTTC.

V usage is TRBV28 and J usage is TRBJ2-7, with 12 bases matching TRBD2. Germline-derived CDR1 and CDR2 are MDHEN and SYDVKM. The trim removed 6 bases at V and 1 base at J, leaving 10 bases unmatched. The CDR3 is 17 amino acids. The DNA for the CDR3 is TGTGCCAGCAGCCCACGACTAGCGGGAGCCGGGTCCTACGAGCAGTACTTC. It specifies CASSPRLAGAGSYEQYF.

The V and J genes are TRBV28 and TRBJ1-4; the match to TRBD1 covers 9 bases. The CDR3 is 15 residues long. CDR1 is MDHEN and CDR2 is SYDVKM in the germline V gene. Losses at the gene ends were 8 bases for V and 7 bases for J; bases not matched to a gene: 11. CDR3 sequence reads: CASGLWGQGIEKLFF. The CDR3 bases are TGTGCCAGCGGACTGTGGGGACAGGGAATTGAAAAACTGTTTTTT. Combining the CDR3 with reference TRBV28 and TRBJ1-4 gives the whole variable domain DVKVTQSSRYLVKRTGEKVFLECVQDMDHENMFWYRQDPGLGLRLIYFSYDVKMKEKGDIPEGYSVSREKKERFSLILESASTNQTSMYLCASGLWGQGIEKLFFGSGTQLSVL.

V usage is TRBV5-1 and J usage is TRBJ2-7; D ambiguous. Germline V gene data show CDR1 as SGHRS and CDR2 as YFSETQ. CDR3 length: 14 amino acids. V lost 0 bases and J lost 3, with 10 bases in between. The DNA of the CDR3 is TGCGCCAGCAGCTTGGACCAGGCAGACTACGAGCAGTACTTC. Amino acids: CASSLDQADYEQYF.

The rearrangement joins TRBV7-2 to TRBJ2-5, with D possibly being TRBD2 (5 bases). CDR3 length equals 14 residues. CDR1 and CDR2 (germline): SGHTA, FQGNSA. V was trimmed by 5 bases and J by 4 bases, leaving 14 bases between them. In DNA form, the CDR3 reads TGTGCCAGCAGCCCCCTAGCTGGGCGAGAGACCCAGTACTTC. This codes for CASSPLAGRETQYF.

This sequence joins TRBV5-1 and TRBJ2-1; D is possibly TRBD1 (6 bases). The CDR3 consists of 13 residues. Per the germline V gene, CDR1 is SGHRS and CDR2 is YFSETQ. The V gene lost 4 bases and the J gene lost 4 bases, with 9 bases spanning the gap. The CDR3 DNA follows: TGCGCCAGCAGCACAACAGGGTACAATGAGCAGTTCTTC. Protein sequence: CASSTTGYNEQFF.

The chain combines TRBV5-1 with TRBJ2-4, with TRBD1 identical over 9 bases. CDR3 length: 14 amino acids. The V gene end was trimmed by 3 bases and the J gene end by 7 bases; junction bases not matched to a gene: 5. Per the germline V gene, CDR1 is SGHRS and CDR2 is YFSETQ. CDR3 in DNA: TGCGCCAGCAGCTCAACAGGGGGCCGGAACATTCAGTACTTC. Translating it yields CASSSTGGRNIQYF.

The sample holds one count of this clone. This chain connects TRBV27 to TRBJ1-2; TRBD1 agrees at 8 bases. Trimming removed 5 bases from V and 6 bases from J; junction bases left unmatched: 5. Germline V gene lookup returns CDR1 MNHEY and CDR2 SMNVEV (reference sequence). The CDR3 spans 13 residues. The CDR3 DNA is TGTGCCAGCAGTCTGGACAGGGCAAATGGCTACACCTTC. This encodes CASSLDRANGYTF.

J is TRBJ1-6 and V is TRBV4-1; no clear D. V lost 0 bases to trimming and J lost 15 bases, with 18 bases between them. The CDR3 length is 15 residues. Germline V gene data show CDR1 as MGHRA and CDR2 as YSYEKL. The CDR3 protein is CASSQDPMERAGLHF. CDR3 in DNA: TGCGCCAGCAGCCAAGACCCCATGGAGAGAGCCGGCCTCCACTTT.

This clone was seen only once. The chain employs TRBV7-3 and TRBJ2-1, with a weak D call TRBD2 (5 bases). Trimming stripped 4 bases from V and 1 base from J, with 11 bases between. The CDR3 has 15 residues. From germline, CDR1 is SGHTA and CDR2 FQGTGA. The CDR3, as DNA: TGTGCCAGCAGCTCTCAACTAGAATCCTACAATGAGCAGTTCTTC. Amino acids: CASSSQLESYNEQFF.

The rearrangement joins TRBV6-1 to TRBJ1-2; tentatively, D is TRBD1 (6 bases). CDR1 and CDR2 from the germline V gene are MNHNS and SASEGT. This CDR3 is built from 15 residues. V lost 0 bases, J lost 4 bases, and 12 bases lay in between. CDR3 sequence reads: CASSEAPTGIYGYTF. For the CDR3, the DNA is TGTGCCAGCAGTGAAGCCCCCACAGGGATCTATGGCTACACCTTC.

The V call is TRBV5-4, the J call TRBJ2-7; 8 bases match TRBD1. V was clipped by 6 bases and J by 5 bases; unmatched bases: 13. The germline V gene has CDR1 SGHNT and CDR2 YYREEE (reference sequence). The CDR3 is 15 residues long. The CDR3 bases are TGTGCCAGCACCCCCAACGACAGGGGCAACGACGAGCAGTACTTC. It translates to CASTPNDRGNDEQYF. Combining the CDR3 with reference TRBV5-4 and TRBJ2-7 gives the whole variable domain ETGVTQSPTHLIKTRGQQVTLRCSSQSGHNTVSWYQQALGQGPQFIFQYYREEENGRGNFPPRFSGLQFPNYSSELNVNALELDDSALYLCASTPNDRGNDEQYFGPGTRLTVT.

The J gene is TRBJ1-1, the V gene TRBV28; no reliable D call. The germline V gene has CDR1 MDHEN and CDR2 SYDVKM. This CDR3 comprises 15 residues. The ends were cut back, 7 bases at V and 0 bases at J, with 15 bases in the middle. The CDR3 DNA reads as TGTGCCAGCACCTTGGCGGGCCCAATGAACACTGAAGCTTTCTTT. Translated: CASTLAGPMNTEAFF. Supplemented by reference TRBV28 and TRBJ1-1, the full variable domain reads DVKVTQSSRYLVKRTGEKVFLECVQDMDHENMFWYRQDPGLGLRLIYFSYDVKMKEKGDIPEGYSVSREKKERFSLILESASTNQTSMYLCASTLAGPMNTEAFFGQGTRLTVV.

This rearrangement joins TRBV19 to TRBJ2-1, with 9 bases that match TRBD2. With 6 bases clipped from V and 6 bases from J, the junction kept 21 bases outside the gene matches. Germline assignment: CDR1 LNHDA and CDR2 SQIVND (reference sequence). This CDR3 has 19 amino acids. In DNA, the CDR3 is TGTGCCAGTAGGAACCAGACTGGGACGCAAGCGGGAGGCTCCAATGAGCAGTTCTTC. Its protein product is CASRNQTGTQAGGSNEQFF. Full variable domain (missing parts from reference TRBV19 and TRBJ2-1): DGGITQSPKYLFRKEGQNVTLSCEQNLNHDAMYWYRQDPGQGLRLIYYSQIVNDFQKGDIAEGYSVSREKKESFPLTVTSAQKNPTAFYLCASRNQTGTQAGGSNEQFFGPGTRLTVL.